The T cell receptor (beta chain) under discussion was sequenced for a study of T-cell memory formation after mild COVID-19. About the study: TCR clustering was largely donor specific.

Findings and caveats of the study: While clones contracting from day 15 to 85 were balanced between CD4 and CD8, later expanders leaned CD4+. Contracting CD4+ clones were located mainly in CM and EM, and CD8+ clones in EMRA.

V lost 5 bases, J lost 2 bases, and 7 bases stayed unmatched. The CDR3 contains 16 residues. CDR1 is SGHTA, CDR2 FQGTGA, per germline. This clonotype was observed many times. What it binds is not known. MiXCR, run by TCRdb on the 5' RACE reads, gives a single entry per CDR3 protein. The data show 120,000 to 150,000 distinct CDR3 sequences, around 5.8% seen once. This TCR was recovered from an adult woman who had mild COVID-19 (a few samples of this study predate the infection). Cell type and time point are not known. Sequenced input: PBMCs or a T cell subset sorted from them (not recorded which). This chain connects TRBV7-3 to TRBJ2-5; 11 bases line up with TRBD2. CDR3 protein: CASSPRTSGPQETQYF. CDR3 in DNA: TGTGCCAGCAGCCCGCGGACTAGCGGGCCGCAAGAGACCCAGTACTTC. The full variable domain, completed using reference TRBV7-3 and TRBJ2-5, is GAGVSQTPSNKVTEKGKYVELRCDPISGHTALYWYRQSLGQGPEFLIYFQGTGAADDSGLPNDRFFAVRPEGSVSTLKIQRTERGDSAVYLCASSPRTSGPQETQYFGPGTRLLVL.